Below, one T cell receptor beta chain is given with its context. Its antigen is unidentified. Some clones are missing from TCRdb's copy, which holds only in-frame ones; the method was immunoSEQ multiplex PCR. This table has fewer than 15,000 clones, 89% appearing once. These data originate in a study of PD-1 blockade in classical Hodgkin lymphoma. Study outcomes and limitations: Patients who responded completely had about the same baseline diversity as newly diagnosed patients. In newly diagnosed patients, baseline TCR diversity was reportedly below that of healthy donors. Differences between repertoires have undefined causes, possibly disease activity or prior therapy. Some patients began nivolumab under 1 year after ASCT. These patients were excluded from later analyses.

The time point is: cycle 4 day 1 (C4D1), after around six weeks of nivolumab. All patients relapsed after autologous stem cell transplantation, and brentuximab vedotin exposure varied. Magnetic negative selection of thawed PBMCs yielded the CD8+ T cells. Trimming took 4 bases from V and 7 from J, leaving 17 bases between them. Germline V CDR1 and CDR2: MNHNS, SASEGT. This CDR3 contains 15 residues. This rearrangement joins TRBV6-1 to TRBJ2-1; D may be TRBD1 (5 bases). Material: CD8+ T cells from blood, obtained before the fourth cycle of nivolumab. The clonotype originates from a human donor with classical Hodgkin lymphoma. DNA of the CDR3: TGTGCCAGCAGTGTAGACATAGGGGAATCTAATGAGCAGTTCTTC. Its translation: CASSVDIGESNEQFF.